Presented here are 15 T cell receptor beta chains from one specimen sequenced in a study of T cell clonotyping in hematopoietic cell transplantation (dated by TCRdb to about 2021). Preparation of the library involved the immunoSEQ multiplex PCR assay. Drawn from immuneACCESS, this table holds only the in-frame rearrangements with V and J called that TCRdb kept. Clones are partly lost; checked studies trace under half to an unresolved V gene and leave the rest unexplained. Counted in this sample were about 36,000 clones; 85% to 95% of them appeared once. The ten largest clones add up to roughly 1.6% of the sample. Per the publication, the time point label means: recipient sample about 28 days before transplant, after cytoreduction. The sample here was peripheral blood mononuclear cells, taken before stem cell transplant. These receptors were collected from a man between 40 and 49 years old with chronic myeloid leukemia. Some clones in this sample may be carry-over from other donors' samples.

This chain uses TRBV4-3 with TRBJ1-1; D is uncertain. CDR3 length: 16 residues. Germline-derived CDR1 and CDR2 are LGHNA and YSLEER. V was trimmed by 1 base and J by 1 base, leaving 13 bases between them. The CDR3 DNA is TGCGCCAGCAGCCAAGTCCTCTCGAGACAGAACACTGAAGCTTTCTTT. Protein: CASSQVLSRQNTEAFF.

The V call is TRBV25-1, the J call TRBJ1-4; D unclear. V dropped 4 bases and J dropped 0 bases, with 15 bases sitting between them. The CDR3 sequence is 17 residues long. Looked up from germline, CDR1 is MGHDK and CDR2 is SYGVNS. CDR3 protein: CASSGKSPPTTNEKLFF. The CDR3 DNA reads TGTGCCAGCAGTGGAAAGTCGCCCCCGACAACTAATGAAAAACTGTTTTTT.

V and J are TRBV25-1 and TRBJ1-1; 7 nucleotides match TRBD1. This CDR3 region has 13 residues. The J segment lost 5 bases and the V segment lost 5 bases, leaving 5 bases of the junction unmatched. Germline CDR1 is MGHDK and CDR2 is SYGVNS. The CDR3, as DNA: TGTGCCAGCAGTCAGGGGGGAGGTACTGAAGCTTTCTTT. As protein: CASSQGGGTEAFF.

The V and J genes are TRBV4-1 and TRBJ1-4; D may be TRBD1 (5 bases). The CDR3 totals 16 residues. Germline CDR1 reads MGHRA; CDR2 reads YSYEKL. V shed 0 bases and J shed 4 bases, with 12 bases lying between them. The CDR3 DNA follows: TGCGCCAGCAGCCAAGATTGGGGGACGGGTAATGAAAAACTGTTTTTT. Its translation is CASSQDWGTGNEKLFF.

The V call is TRBV27, the J call TRBJ2-6; either TRBD1 or TRBD2 may supply D (5 bases each). Per the germline V gene, CDR1 is MNHEY and CDR2 is SMNVEV (reference sequence). The V end lost 2 bases, the J end lost 1 base, and 12 bases lay between the germline ends. This CDR3 has 17 residues. CDR3 sequence: CASSLGLWGSGANVLTF. Written as DNA, the CDR3 is TGTGCCAGCAGTTTAGGTTTGTGGGGGTCTGGGGCCAACGTCCTGACTTTC.

The J gene is TRBJ1-2, the V gene TRBV2, with D hard to call. Germline V gene sequence: CDR1 SNHLY, CDR2 FYNNEI. Trimming shortened V by 6 bases and J by 6 bases, and 20 bases separated the two germline ends. CDR3 size: 15 residues. CDR3 in amino acids: CASRETVAGRDGYTF. The CDR3 DNA follows: TGTGCCAGCAGAGAGACGGTAGCTGGCAGAGATGGCTACACCTTC.

V and J are TRBV6-5 and TRBJ2-5, with D possibly TRBD1 on 5 matching bases. Germline loops: CDR1 MNHEY, CDR2 SVGAGI. Trimming took off 2 bases at V and 0 bases at J, with 10 bases between the two ends. The CDR3 runs to 15 residues. CDR3 sequence reads: CASSYRGAHQETQYF. CDR3 in DNA: TGTGCCAGCAGTTACAGGGGCGCCCACCAAGAGACCCAGTACTTC.

The rearrangement joins TRBV6-1 to TRBJ2-5; D is unresolved. This CDR3 is 12 amino acids long. V dropped 4 bases and J dropped 5 bases, with 8 bases sitting between them. Germline V lookup: CDR1 MNHNS, CDR2 SASEGT. This chain's CDR3 is CASSALLETQYF. CDR3 DNA: TGTGCCAGCAGTGCCCTATTGGAGACCCAGTACTTC.

The genes are TRBV6-1 and TRBJ1-5; D may be TRBD1 (6 bases). V lost 7 bases to trimming and J lost 8 bases, with 15 bases between them. The CDR3 runs to 13 residues. Germline CDR1 and CDR2: MNHNS and SASEGT. CDR3: CASKRGGVKPQHF. CDR3 bases: TGTGCCAGCAAGAGGGGGGGGGTAAAGCCCCAGCATTTT.

The rearrangement links TRBV11-3 to TRBJ2-3, with D possibly TRBD1 on 6 matching bases. The germline V gene has CDR1 SGHNT and CDR2 YENEEA. This CDR3 contains 15 residues. V shed 5 bases and J shed 6 bases, with 18 bases lying between them. CDR3 region: CASSLRGGRLDTQYF. In nucleotides, the CDR3 is TGTGCCAGCAGCCTCCGTGGGGGCCGGTTGGATACGCAGTATTTT.

The rearrangement links TRBV7-3 to TRBJ2-1; D might be TRBD1 (6 bases). Germline V CDR1 and CDR2: SGHTA, FQGTGA. V was trimmed by 3 bases and J by 7 bases, leaving 10 bases between them. This CDR3 has 13 residues. The CDR3 spells CASSFGQLNEQFF. The CDR3 region has the DNA TGTGCCAGCAGCTTCGGACAGCTTAATGAGCAGTTCTTC. Drawing the rest from reference TRBV7-3 and TRBJ2-1, the complete variable domain is GAGVSQTPSNKVTEKGKYVELRCDPISGHTALYWYRQSLGQGPEFLIYFQGTGAADDSGLPNDRFFAVRPEGSVSTLKIQRTERGDSAVYLCASSFGQLNEQFFGPGTRLTVL.

The chain recombines TRBV5-5 with TRBJ2-2, with TRBD1 identical over 8 bases. Trimming removed 4 bases from V and 7 bases from J; junction bases left unmatched: 12. Germline values: CDR1 SGHKS, CDR2 YYEKEE (reference sequence). CDR3 length equals 16 residues. Written as DNA, the CDR3 is TGTGCCAGCAGCCGCACCGGGACAGGAGAAGTCGGGGAGCTGTTTTTT. Encoded protein: CASSRTGTGEVGELFF.

The chain links TRBV7-3 to TRBJ2-7; D is possibly TRBD1 (6 bases). The V end lost 5 bases, the J end lost 2 bases, and 13 bases lay between the germline ends. The CDR3 sequence is 14 residues long. From germline, CDR1 is SGHTA and CDR2 FQGTGA. DNA for the CDR3: TGTGCCAGCAGCCCCCCGGACAGACCCTACGAGCAGTACTTC. It codes for CASSPPDRPYEQYF.

This clone has a single count. J is TRBJ1-2 and V is TRBV30; the D gene is possibly TRBD1 (5 bases). The V end lost 3 bases, the J end lost 8 bases, and 22 bases lay between the germline ends. This CDR3 region has 15 residues. The germline V gene encodes CDR1 GTSNPN and CDR2 SVGIG (reference sequence). CDR3 coding DNA: TGTGCCTGGAGAATTGGTCAGGGAAAAGCGGAGGGCTACACCTTC. It translates to CAWRIGQGKAEGYTF.

V is TRBV28 and J is TRBJ2-2; TRBD1 is a possible D gene (6 bases). Germline V gives CDR1 MDHEN, CDR2 SYDVKM. This CDR3 is 19 amino acids long. Trimming stripped 6 bases from V and 0 bases from J, with 23 bases between. In DNA, the CDR3 is TGTGCCAGCAGCCCACCCCAATATACAGGGTATGCGAACACCGGGGAGCTGTTTTTT. It is translated as CASSPPQYTGYANTGELFF.